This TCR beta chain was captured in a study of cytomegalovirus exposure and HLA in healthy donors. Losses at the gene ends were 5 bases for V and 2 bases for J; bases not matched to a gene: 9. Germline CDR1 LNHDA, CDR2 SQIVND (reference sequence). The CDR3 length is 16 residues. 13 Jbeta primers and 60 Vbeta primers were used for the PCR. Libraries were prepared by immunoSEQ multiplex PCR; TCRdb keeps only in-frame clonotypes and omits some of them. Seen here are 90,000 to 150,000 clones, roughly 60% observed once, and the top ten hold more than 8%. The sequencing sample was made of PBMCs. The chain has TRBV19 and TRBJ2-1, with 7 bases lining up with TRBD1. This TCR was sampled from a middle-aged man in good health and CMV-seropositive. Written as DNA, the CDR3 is TGTGCCAGTAGTCCTCAGGTCGGGACAGCCTACAATGAGCAGTTCTTC. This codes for CASSPQVGTAYNEQFF.